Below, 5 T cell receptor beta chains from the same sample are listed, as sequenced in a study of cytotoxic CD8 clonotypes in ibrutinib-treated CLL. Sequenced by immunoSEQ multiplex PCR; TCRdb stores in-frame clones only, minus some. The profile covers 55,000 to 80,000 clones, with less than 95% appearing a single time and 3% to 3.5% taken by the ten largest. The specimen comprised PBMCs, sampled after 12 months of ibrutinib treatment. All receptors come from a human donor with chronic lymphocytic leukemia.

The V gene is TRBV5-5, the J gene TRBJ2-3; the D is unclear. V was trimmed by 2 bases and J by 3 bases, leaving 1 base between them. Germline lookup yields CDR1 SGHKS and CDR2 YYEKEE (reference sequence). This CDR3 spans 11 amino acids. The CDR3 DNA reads TGTGCCAGCAGCTTAACAGATACGCAGTATTTT. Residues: CASSLTDTQYF.

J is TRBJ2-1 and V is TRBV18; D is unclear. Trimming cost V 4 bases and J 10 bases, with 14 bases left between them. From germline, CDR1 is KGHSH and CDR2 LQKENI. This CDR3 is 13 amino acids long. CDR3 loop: CASSRDTLEEQFF. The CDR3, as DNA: TGTGCCAGCTCACGAGACACCCTAGAAGAGCAGTTCTTC.

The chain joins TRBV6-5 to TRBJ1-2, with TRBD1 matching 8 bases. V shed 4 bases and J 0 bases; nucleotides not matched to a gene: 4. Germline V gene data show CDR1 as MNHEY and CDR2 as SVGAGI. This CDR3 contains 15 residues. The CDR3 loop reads CASSSTGGSNYGYTF. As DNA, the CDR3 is TGTGCCAGCAGTTCCACAGGGGGTTCTAACTATGGCTACACCTTC.

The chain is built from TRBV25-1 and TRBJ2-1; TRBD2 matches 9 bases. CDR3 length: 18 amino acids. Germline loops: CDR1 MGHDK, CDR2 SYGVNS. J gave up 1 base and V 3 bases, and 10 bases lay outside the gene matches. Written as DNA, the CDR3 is TGTGCCAGCAGTGATCCCCGACTAGCGGAGGAATCCTACAATGAGCAGTTCTTC. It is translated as CASSDPRLAEESYNEQFF.

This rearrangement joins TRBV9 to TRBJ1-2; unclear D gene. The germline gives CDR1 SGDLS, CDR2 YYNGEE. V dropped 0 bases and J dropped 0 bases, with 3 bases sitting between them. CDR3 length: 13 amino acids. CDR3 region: CASSVETNYGYTF. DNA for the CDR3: TGTGCCAGCAGCGTAGAGACTAACTATGGCTACACCTTC.